A single sample gave rise to the 11 T cell receptor beta chains below, sequenced in a study of shared clonotypes between healthy human individuals. This table comes from immunoSEQ multiplex PCR, and its TCRdb copy is limited to in-frame clones, with some not included. The sample holds roughly 2 million clones, 85% to 95% seen once. Sequencing was carried out using naive CD4+ T cells sorted from blood. This sample's subset: CD45RA+ positively selected. These receptors were collected from a man aged 18 to 30 in good health.

The V gene is TRBV11-2, the J gene TRBJ1-2; D is possibly TRBD1 (5 bases). The length of the CDR3 is 14 residues. V was clipped by 0 bases and J by 3 bases, with 8 bases between them. Per the germline V gene, CDR1 is SGHAT and CDR2 is FQNNGV. The CDR3 spells CASSLDSTDYGYTF. CDR3 coding DNA: TGTGCCAGCAGCTTAGACTCGACAGACTATGGCTACACCTTC.

The chain is built from TRBV6-6 and TRBJ1-1; no reliable D call. Germline CDR1 and CDR2: MNHNY and SVGAGI (reference sequence). V lost 0 bases to trimming and J lost 0 bases, with 8 bases between them. This CDR3 region has 15 residues. In nucleotides, the CDR3 is TGTGCCAGCAGTTACTCGTTCGGGATGAACACTGAAGCTTTCTTT. This codes for CASSYSFGMNTEAFF.

The chain is built from TRBV5-4 and TRBJ2-1; D is uncertain. V was pared by 0 bases and J by 0 bases, with 10 bases between. The germline V gene has CDR1 SGHNT and CDR2 YYREEE (reference sequence). The CDR3 covers 16 residues. CDR3 amino acids: CASSLAGGPSYNEQFF. CDR3 bases: TGTGCCAGCAGCTTGGCAGGCGGTCCCTCCTACAATGAGCAGTTCTTC.

V and J are TRBV10-1 and TRBJ2-2; D unclear. The V end lost 3 bases, the J end lost 0 bases, and 5 bases lay between the germline ends. Per germline, CDR1 WNHNN and CDR2 SYGVQD (reference sequence). The length of the CDR3 is 14 residues. In DNA form, the CDR3 reads TGCGCCAGCAGTGACAGCTCGAACACCGGGGAGCTGTTTTTT. Translating gives CASSDSSNTGELFF.

There are a few counts of this clone. The genes are TRBV7-2 and TRBJ1-1; D not resolved. Trimming left V 3 bases short and J 4 bases short, with 12 bases between. The CDR3 loop spans 14 amino acids. Germline V lookup: CDR1 SGHTA, CDR2 FQGNSA. The CDR3 loop is CASSFGGRATEAFF. CDR3 bases: TGTGCCAGCAGCTTTGGAGGTAGAGCCACTGAAGCTTTCTTT.

The chain couples TRBV6-6 to TRBJ1-5; D perhaps matches TRBD1 (5 bases). V was pared by 0 bases and J by 4 bases, with 10 bases between. Per the germline V gene, CDR1 is MNHNY and CDR2 is SVGAGI (reference sequence). This CDR3 is 15 amino acids long. As DNA, the CDR3 is TGTGCCAGCAGTTACTCGCGGGGCGATAATCAGCCCCAGCATTTT. This gives the protein CASSYSRGDNQPQHF.

The CDR3 nucleotides are TGCGCCAGCAGCTTGGATGGGGTTGGGGGACGAGAGACCCAGTACTTC. This translates into CASSLDGVGGRETQYF. The rearrangement uses TRBV5-1 and TRBJ2-5, with D perhaps TRBD1 or TRBD2 (5 bases each). CDR1 is SGHRS and CDR2 is YFSETQ in the germline V gene. V lost 0 bases and J lost 4, with 16 bases in between. This CDR3 region has 16 residues.

Note on this clone: Other DNA sequences of this sample code for an identical CDR3. J is TRBJ2-5 and V is TRBV5-1; D gene unclear. V lost 0 bases to trimming and J lost 5 bases, with 8 bases between them. Germline lookup yields CDR1 SGHRS and CDR2 YFSETQ. CDR3 length: 13 residues. For the CDR3, the DNA is TGCGCCAGCAGCTTGGGGCTGCGGGAGACCCAGTACTTC. Encoded protein: CASSLGLRETQYF.

CDR3 sequence reads: CASSLEGDRNTEAFF. Written as DNA, the CDR3 is TGTGCCAGCAGCTTAGAAGGGGACAGGAACACTGAAGCTTTCTTT. V usage is TRBV11-2 and J usage is TRBJ1-1; TRBD1 matches at 7 bases. This CDR3 has 15 residues. V lost 0 bases and J lost 1; bases outside the gene matches: 2. Looked up from germline, CDR1 is SGHAT and CDR2 is FQNNGV.

The CDR3 is CASSPWRGAEKLFF. The CDR3, as DNA: TGTGCCAGCTCACCATGGAGGGGCGCGGAAAAACTGTTTTTT. V gene TRBV18 combines with J gene TRBJ1-4, with D possibly being TRBD1 (5 bases). Per germline, CDR1 KGHSH and CDR2 LQKENI. The CDR3 extends over 14 amino acids. V was shortened by 2 bases and J by 8 bases, with 12 bases between the two germline ends.

This rearrangement joins TRBV7-8 to TRBJ1-3; D not resolved. Trimming removed 6 bases from V and 9 bases from J, with 12 bases in between. This CDR3 has 12 amino acids. CDR1 SGHVS and CDR2 FQNEAQ come from the germline V gene. Here the CDR3 reads CASSSVYGTIYF. As DNA, the CDR3 is TGTGCCAGCAGTTCAGTATACGGCACCATATATTTT.